Given below is one T cell receptor (beta chain) in context. V lost 7 bases to trimming and J lost 0 bases, with 6 bases between them. This CDR3 spans 12 amino acids. Germline assignment: CDR1 SQVTM and CDR2 ANQGSEA. The data stem from a study of control samples from healthy donors and cancer patients. Repertoires were generated with immunoSEQ multiplex PCR, while TCRdb's copy carries only in-frame clones and drops some. Of approximately 170,000 clones in the sample, 85% to 90% are singletons; the top ten hold roughly 5.3%. The sample consisted of blood. The chain carries TRBV29-1 and TRBJ1-4, with D uncertain. This TCR was sampled from a woman aged 25 to 45 in good health. The CDR3 sequence: CSARSTNEKLFF. In nucleotides, the CDR3 is TGCAGCGCACGATCAACTAATGAAAAACTGTTTTTT.